A selection of T cell receptor beta chains follows, all from one sample in a study of metastatic and nonmetastatic thyroid tumors. TCRdb reprocessed the PCR reads via MiXCR. Found here are more than 8,000 clones, roughly 24% of them singletons; the top ten hold roughly a sixth. Material: tumor tissue. These receptor sequences come from a female donor with papillary thyroid cancer or a benign thyroid nodule (not recorded which). Some clones in this sample may be carry-over from other donors' samples. The CDR3 runs from the conserved cysteine through the conserved F or W. The D gene is left open where the match is weak. Clone size is shown for a subset of rows, as once, few, many or a class of expanded clone.

abundance | d_gene | j_gene | v_gene | CDR3aa | CDR3nt
NA | NA | TRBJ1-4 | TRBV7-8 | CASSLIPGAPNEKLFF | TGTGCCAGCAGCTTGATTCCGGGGGCACCTAATGAAAAACTGTTTTTT
few | NA | TRBJ1-6 | TRBV27 | CASSPLVGNSPLHF | TGTGCCAGCTCCCCTCTTGTAGGGAATTCACCCCTCCACTTT
NA | NA | TRBJ2-7 | TRBV15 | CATSRGGRSSYEQYF | TGTGCCACCAGCAGAGGAGGGAGGTCCTCGTACGAGCAGTACTTC
NA | NA | TRBJ2-3 | TRBV19 | CASRKLSYSTDAQYF | TGTGCCAGTAGGAAACTATCGTACTCCACAGATGCGCAGTATTTT
once | TRBD1 | TRBJ1-5 | TRBV20-1 | CSASHPGQLSNQPQHF | TGCAGTGCTAGTCACCCGGGACAGTTAAGCAATCAGCCCCAGCATTTT
medium-sized | NA | TRBJ1-6 | TRBV2 | CASSEAPFPPLHF | TGTGCCAGCAGTGAGGCCCCCTTCCCCCCCCTCCACTTT
medium-sized | NA | TRBJ2-1 | TRBV27 | CASRSGFTRYNEQFF | TGTGCCAGCAGGAGCGGTTTTACTAGGTACAATGAGCAGTTCTTC
many | NA | TRBJ2-3 | TRBV4-1 | CASSQEAWGGGTDTQYF | TGCGCCAGCAGCCAAGAAGCGTGGGGCGGGGGCACAGATACGCAGTATTTT
NA | TRBD1 | TRBJ1-2 | TRBV9 | CASSAGPSQGADGYTF | TGTGCCAGCAGCGCAGGCCCATCGCAGGGGGCAGATGGCTACACCTTC
medium-sized | NA | TRBJ2-7 | TRBV20-1 | CSARGEGAYEQYF | TGCAGTGCTAGGGGGGAGGGGGCTTACGAGCAGTACTTC
medium-sized | NA | TRBJ2-6 | TRBV12-3/TRBV12-4 | CASSDQGGGANVLTF | TGTGCCAGCAGTGATCAGGGCGGTGGGGCCAACGTCCTGACTTTC
once | TRBD1 | TRBJ2-7 | TRBV18 | CASSRDSIYEQYF | TGTGCCAGCTCAAGGGACAGTATCTACGAGCAGTACTTC
NA | NA | TRBJ2-7 | TRBV11-2 | CASSLEPRGVQYF | TGTGCCAGCAGCTTAGAACCACGGGGTGTACAGTACTTC
few | TRBD1 | TRBJ1-2 | TRBV2 | CASSRDRDSYGYTF | TGTGCCAGCAGTCGGGACAGGGACAGCTATGGCTACACCTTC
NA | NA | TRBJ2-7 | TRBV11-2 | CASSPAGGYEQYF | TGTGCCAGCAGCCCCGCCGGGGGCTACGAGCAGTACTTC
medium-sized | NA | TRBJ2-3 | TRBV24-1 | CATSDPGMSSDTQYF | TGTGCCACCAGTGATCCGGGAATGAGTTCAGATACGCAGTATTTT
NA | TRBD2 | TRBJ2-2 | TRBV12-3/TRBV12-4 | CASRNHPGLEITGELFF | TGTGCCAGCAGAAATCATCCGGGACTAGAGATCACCGGGGAGCTGTTTTTT
hyperexpanded | TRBD2 | TRBJ2-1 | TRBV27 | CASSPATGLASYNEQFF | TGTGCCAGCAGTCCCGCAACGGGACTAGCGTCCTACAATGAGCAGTTCTTC
many | TRBD1 | TRBJ2-2 | TRBV11-1 | CASSRRTGADGELFF | TGTGCCAGCAGCCGAAGGACAGGGGCTGACGGGGAGCTGTTTTTT
NA | TRBD2 | TRBJ2-7 | TRBV20-1 | CSARAYPRETPLSLYEQYF | TGCAGTGCTAGAGCCTATCCGCGGGAGACGCCCCTTAGCCTCTACGAGCAGTACTTC
NA | NA | TRBJ1-2 | TRBV5-1 | CASTSGYGYTF | TGCGCCAGCACCAGCGGCTATGGCTACACCTTC
few | NA | TRBJ1-1 | TRBV6-1 | CASSEWYSGWTEAFF | TGTGCCAGCAGTGAATGGTACTCAGGGTGGACTGAAGCTTTCTTT
medium-sized | TRBD1 | TRBJ1-6 | TRBV6-1 | CASRGQGIWGSPLHF | TGTGCCAGCAGGGGACAGGGGATATGGGGTTCACCCCTCCACTTT
many | TRBD2 | TRBJ2-7 | TRBV3-1 | CASSQAVGLAEFYEQYF | TGTGCCAGCAGCCAGGCGGTGGGCCTAGCGGAGTTCTACGAGCAGTACTTC
NA | NA | TRBJ1-3 | TRBV6-1 | CASTLGGNTIYF | TGTGCCAGCACTCTGGGCGGAAACACCATATATTTT
medium-sized | NA | TRBJ1-2 | TRBV5-1 | CASSDGRGYTF | TGCGCCAGCAGCGACGGAAGAGGCTACACCTTC
medium-sized | NA | TRBJ1-5 | TRBV10-1 | CASGLGGYWTNQPQHF | TGCGCCAGCGGACTCGGGGGTTACTGGACTAATCAGCCCCAGCATTTT
NA | TRBD2 | TRBJ2-7 | TRBV20-1 | CSARDYSGSSYEQYF | TGCAGTGCTAGAGATTATAGCGGGAGCTCCTACGAGCAGTACTTC
NA | NA | TRBJ1-1 | TRBV11-2 | CASSLGVPNTEAFF | TGTGCCAGCAGCTTAGGGGTTCCGAACACTGAAGCTTTCTTT
medium-sized | NA | TRBJ2-7 | TRBV5-1 | CASSWPLTGVSEQYF | TGCGCCAGCAGCTGGCCCCTGACAGGAGTTTCCGAGCAGTACTTC
medium-sized | NA | TRBJ1-2 | TRBV20-1 | CSANPTDAYGYTF | TGCAGTGCTAACCCGACGGACGCCTATGGCTACACCTTC
medium-sized | NA | TRBJ1-2 | TRBV20-1 | CSAREPGDYGYTF | TGCAGTGCTAGAGAACCAGGGGACTATGGCTACACCTTC
many | NA | TRBJ2-1 | TRBV7-9 | CASSLGGHNEQFF | TGTGCCAGCAGCTTAGGGGGGCACAATGAGCAGTTCTTC
medium-sized | NA | TRBJ2-7 | TRBV20-1 | CSARYGNSYEQYF | TGCAGTGCTAGGTACGGGAACTCCTACGAGCAGTACTTC
many | TRBD2 | TRBJ2-1 | TRBV9 | CASSVELAGGYNEQFF | TGTGCCAGCAGCGTAGAACTAGCGGGGGGCTACAATGAGCAGTTCTTC
NA | NA | TRBJ2-7 | TRBV19 | CASSWDSSSSYEQYF | TGTGCCAGTAGTTGGGACTCCTCAAGCTCCTACGAGCAGTACTTC
many | NA | TRBJ1-1 | TRBV5-1 | CASSLGAGPMNTEAFF | TGCGCCAGCAGCTTGGGGGCAGGCCCGATGAACACTGAAGCTTTCTTT
medium-sized | NA | TRBJ2-7 | TRBV19 | CARTPKEQYF | TGTGCCAGGACTCCGAAGGAGCAGTACTTC
NA | TRBD2 | TRBJ2-7 | TRBV14 | CASSQDRAGASYEQYF | TGTGCCAGCAGCCAAGATCGGGCGGGAGCGTCCTACGAGCAGTACTTC
NA | TRBD1 | TRBJ1-5 | TRBV20-1 | CSARWDRGGNQPQHF | TGCAGTGCTAGGTGGGACAGGGGGGGCAATCAGCCCCAGCATTTT
many | NA | TRBJ1-1 | TRBV28 | CATLGRMNTEAFF | TGTGCCACGCTAGGGAGGATGAACACTGAAGCTTTCTTT
NA | NA | TRBJ2-5 | TRBV28 | CAIILYGETQYF | TGTGCCATCATTTTATATGGGGAGACCCAGTACTTC
NA | NA | TRBJ2-2 | TRBV6-1 | CASSDFGGNTGELFF | TGTGCCAGCAGTGACTTCGGGGGGAACACCGGGGAGCTGTTTTTT
NA | NA | TRBJ2-1 | TRBV4-3 | CASSQGTGAYNDQFF | TGCGCCAGCAGCCAAGGGACGGGGGCCTACAATGATCAGTTCTTC
medium-sized | NA | TRBJ2-3 | TRBV6-2/TRBV6-3 | CASSYSVQSGRDTQYF | TGTGCCAGCAGTTACTCGGTCCAGTCTGGACGGGATACGCAGTATTTT
many | NA | TRBJ1-4 | TRBV18 | CASSPGDVATNEKLFF | TGTGCCAGCTCACCCGGGGACGTTGCAACTAATGAAAAACTGTTTTTT
few | NA | TRBJ2-3 | TRBV6-4 | CAIPADSADTQYF | TGTGCCATCCCGGCGGACAGCGCAGATACGCAGTATTTT
NA | TRBD2 | TRBJ2-3 | TRBV11-2 | CASSFGSGSRADTQYF | TGTGCCAGCAGCTTCGGTAGCGGGAGCAGGGCAGATACGCAGTATTTT
NA | NA | TRBJ1-5 | TRBV24-1 | CATSDFPERHSNQPQHF | TGTGCCACCAGTGATTTTCCGGAAAGACATAGCAATCAGCCCCAGCATTTT
NA | TRBD1 | TRBJ1-2 | TRBV6-2/TRBV6-3 | CASSQPPGTGGNFYGYTF | TGTGCCAGCAGTCAACCCCCCGGGACAGGGGGAAATTTCTATGGCTACACCTTC
NA | NA | TRBJ1-6 | TRBV30 | CDGGGGTYNSPHNF | TGTGACGGCGGTGGGGGCACCTATAATTCACCCCACAACTTT
many | NA | TRBJ1-3 | TRBV5-1 | CASSLGFSGNTIYF | TGCGCCAGCAGCTTGGGGTTCTCCGGAAACACCATATATTTT
NA | NA | TRBJ1-2 | TRBV6-1 | CDSSGRPDGYTF | TGTGACAGCAGTGGTCGGCCAGATGGCTACACCTTC
few | TRBD2 | TRBJ2-7 | TRBV11-2 | CASSPGTSYEQYF | TGTGCCAGCAGCCCCGGGACTAGTTACGAGCAGTACTTC